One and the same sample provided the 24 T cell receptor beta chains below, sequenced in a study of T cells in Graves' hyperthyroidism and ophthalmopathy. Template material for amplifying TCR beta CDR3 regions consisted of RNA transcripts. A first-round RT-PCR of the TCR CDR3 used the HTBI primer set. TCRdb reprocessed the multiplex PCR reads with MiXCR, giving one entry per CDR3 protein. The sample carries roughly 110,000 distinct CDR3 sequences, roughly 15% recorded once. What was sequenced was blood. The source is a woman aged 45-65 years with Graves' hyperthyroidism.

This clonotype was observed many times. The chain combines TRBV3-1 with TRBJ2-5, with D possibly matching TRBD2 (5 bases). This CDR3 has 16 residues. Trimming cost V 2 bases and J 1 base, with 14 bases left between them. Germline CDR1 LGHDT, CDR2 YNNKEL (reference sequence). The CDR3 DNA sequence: TGTGCCAGCAGCCAAAATGGTGCGGGCAGCCAAGAGACCCAGTACTTC. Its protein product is CASSQNGAGSQETQYF.

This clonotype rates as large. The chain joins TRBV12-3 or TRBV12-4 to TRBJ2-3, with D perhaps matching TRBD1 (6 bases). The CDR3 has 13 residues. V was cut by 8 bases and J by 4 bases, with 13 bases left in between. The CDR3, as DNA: TGTGCCAGCCGCGAGGGGGTTGCAGATACGCAGTATTTT. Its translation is CASREGVADTQYF.

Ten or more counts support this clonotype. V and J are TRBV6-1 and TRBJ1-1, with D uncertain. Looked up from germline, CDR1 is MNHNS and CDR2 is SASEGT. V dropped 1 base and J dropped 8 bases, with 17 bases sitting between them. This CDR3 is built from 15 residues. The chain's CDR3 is CASSEVPSTGREAFF. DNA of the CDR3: TGTGCCAGCAGTGAAGTCCCCTCGACGGGTAGAGAAGCTTTCTTT.

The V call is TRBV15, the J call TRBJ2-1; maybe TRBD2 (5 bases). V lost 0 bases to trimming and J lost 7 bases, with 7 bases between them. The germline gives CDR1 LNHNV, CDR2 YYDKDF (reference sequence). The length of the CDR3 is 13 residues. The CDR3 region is CATSRDRRNEQFF. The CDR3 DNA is TGTGCCACCAGCAGAGATAGGAGGAATGAGCAGTTCTTC.

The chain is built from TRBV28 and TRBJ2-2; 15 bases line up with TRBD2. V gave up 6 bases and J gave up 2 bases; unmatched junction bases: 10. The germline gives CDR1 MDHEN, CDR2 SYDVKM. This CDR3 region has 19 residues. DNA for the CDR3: TGTGCCAGCAGCCCCTCGGGACTAGCGGGGGGAACAAACACCGGGGAGCTGTTTTTT. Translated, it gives CASSPSGLAGGTNTGELFF.

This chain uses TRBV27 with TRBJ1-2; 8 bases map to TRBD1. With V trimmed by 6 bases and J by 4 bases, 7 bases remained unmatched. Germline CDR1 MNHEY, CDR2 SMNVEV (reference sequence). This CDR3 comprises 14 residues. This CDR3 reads CASRLQQGGYGYTF. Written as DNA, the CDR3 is TGTGCCAGCAGACTTCAACAGGGGGGCTATGGCTACACCTTC.

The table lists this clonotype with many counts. CDR3 DNA sequence: TGTGCCAGCAGTGGACCAACCGCTAGCTCCTACGAGCAGTACTTC. Amino acid sequence: CASSGPTASSYEQYF. V usage is TRBV2 and J usage is TRBJ2-7; D is undetermined. Between the trimmed V and J ends, which lost 4 bases and 0 bases, there was a span of 13 bases. Germline CDR1 is SNHLY and CDR2 is FYNNEI. The CDR3 sequence is 15 residues long. The full variable domain, rest sourced from reference TRBV2 and TRBJ2-7, is EPEVTQTPSHQVTQMGQEVILRCVPISNHLYFYWYRQILGQKVEFLVSFYNNEISEKSEIFDDQFSVERPDGSNFTLKIRSTKLEDSAMYFCASSGPTASSYEQYFGPGTRLTVT.

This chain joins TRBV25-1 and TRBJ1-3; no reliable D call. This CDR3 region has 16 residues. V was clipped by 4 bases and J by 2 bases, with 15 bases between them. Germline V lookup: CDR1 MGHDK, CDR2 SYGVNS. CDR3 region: CASSVSGSKTGNTIYF. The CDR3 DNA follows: TGTGCCAGCAGTGTATCGGGCAGCAAAACTGGAAACACCATATATTTT.

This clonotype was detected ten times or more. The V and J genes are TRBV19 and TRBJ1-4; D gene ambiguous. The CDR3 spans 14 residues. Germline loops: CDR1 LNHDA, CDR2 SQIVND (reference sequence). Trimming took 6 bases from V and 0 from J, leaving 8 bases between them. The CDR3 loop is CASRRETTNEKLFF. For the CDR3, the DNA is TGTGCCAGTAGAAGGGAAACAACTAATGAAAAACTGTTTTTT.

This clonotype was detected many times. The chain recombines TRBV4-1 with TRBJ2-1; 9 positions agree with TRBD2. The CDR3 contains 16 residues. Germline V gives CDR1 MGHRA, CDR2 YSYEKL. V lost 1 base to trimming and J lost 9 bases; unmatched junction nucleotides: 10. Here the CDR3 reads CASSQGFVSGSREQFF. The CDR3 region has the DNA TGCGCCAGCAGCCAAGGGTTTGTTAGCGGGAGTCGTGAGCAGTTCTTC.

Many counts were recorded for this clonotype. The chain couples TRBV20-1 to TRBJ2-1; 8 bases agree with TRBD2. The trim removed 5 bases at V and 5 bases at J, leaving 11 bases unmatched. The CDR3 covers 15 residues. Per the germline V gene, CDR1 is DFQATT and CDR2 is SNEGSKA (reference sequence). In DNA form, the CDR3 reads TGCAGTGCTGACTACAGACTAGCGTATGACAATGAGCAGTTCTTC. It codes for CSADYRLAYDNEQFF.

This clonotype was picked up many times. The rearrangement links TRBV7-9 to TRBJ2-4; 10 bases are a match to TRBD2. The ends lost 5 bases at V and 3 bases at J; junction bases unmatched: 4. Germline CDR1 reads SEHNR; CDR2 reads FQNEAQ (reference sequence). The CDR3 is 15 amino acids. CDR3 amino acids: CASSPGLADKNIQYF. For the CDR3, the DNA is TGTGCCAGCAGCCCAGGACTAGCGGACAAAAACATTCAGTACTTC.

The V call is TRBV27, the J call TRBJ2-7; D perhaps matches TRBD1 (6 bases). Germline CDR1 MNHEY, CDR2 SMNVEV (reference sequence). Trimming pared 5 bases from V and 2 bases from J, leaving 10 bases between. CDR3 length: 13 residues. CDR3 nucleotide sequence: TGTGCCAGCAGTACAAGGACAGCCTACGAGCAGTACTTC. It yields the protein CASSTRTAYEQYF.

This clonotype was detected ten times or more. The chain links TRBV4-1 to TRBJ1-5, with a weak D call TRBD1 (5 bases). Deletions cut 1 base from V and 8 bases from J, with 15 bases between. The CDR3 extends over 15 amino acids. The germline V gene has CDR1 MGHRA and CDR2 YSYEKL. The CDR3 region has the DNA TGCGCCAGCAGCCAAGGGTTCTGGGGGAGCGAGCCCCAGCATTTT. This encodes CASSQGFWGSEPQHF.

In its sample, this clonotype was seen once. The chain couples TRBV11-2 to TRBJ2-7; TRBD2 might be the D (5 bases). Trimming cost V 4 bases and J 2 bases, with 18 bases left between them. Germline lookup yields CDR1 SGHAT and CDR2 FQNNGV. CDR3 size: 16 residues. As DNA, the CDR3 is TGTGCCAGCAGCTCCCTGGACTCTCCGGGCCCCTACGAGCAGTACTTC. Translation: CASSSLDSPGPYEQYF.

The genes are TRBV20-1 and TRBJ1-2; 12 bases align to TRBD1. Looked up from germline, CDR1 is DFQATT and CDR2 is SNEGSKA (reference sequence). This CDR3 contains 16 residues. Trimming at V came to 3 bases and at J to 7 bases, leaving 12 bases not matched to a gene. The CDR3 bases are TGCAGTGCTAGCCCGGGACAGGGGGCGGTACAATCTGGCTACACCTTC. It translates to CSASPGQGAVQSGYTF.

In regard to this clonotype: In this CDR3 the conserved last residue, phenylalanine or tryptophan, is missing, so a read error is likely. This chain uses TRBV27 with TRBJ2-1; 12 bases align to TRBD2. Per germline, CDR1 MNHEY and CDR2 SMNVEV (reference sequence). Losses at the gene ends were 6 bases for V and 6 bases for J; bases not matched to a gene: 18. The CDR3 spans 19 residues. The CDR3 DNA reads TGTGCCAGCAGCCCGACCCTTTACCAGCTAGCGGGAGGGGTCAATGAGCAGTTCATC. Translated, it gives CASSPTLYQLAGGVNEQFI.

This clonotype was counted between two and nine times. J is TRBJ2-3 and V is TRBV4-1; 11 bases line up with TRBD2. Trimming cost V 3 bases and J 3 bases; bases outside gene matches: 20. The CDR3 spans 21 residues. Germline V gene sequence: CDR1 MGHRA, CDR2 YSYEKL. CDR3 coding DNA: TGCGCCAGCAGCCACCGCCTTCCCGGGACTAGCGGTAGGGGAGGGACAGATACGCAGTATTTT. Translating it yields CASSHRLPGTSGRGGTDTQYF.

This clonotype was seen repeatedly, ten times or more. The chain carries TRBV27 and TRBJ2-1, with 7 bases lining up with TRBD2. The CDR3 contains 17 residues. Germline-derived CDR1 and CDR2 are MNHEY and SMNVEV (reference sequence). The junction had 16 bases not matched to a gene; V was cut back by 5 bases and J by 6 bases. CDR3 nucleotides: TGTGCCAGCAGTGGGAACTCCCCTGGCAGGGAGGGCAATGAGCAGTTCTTC. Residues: CASSGNSPGREGNEQFF.

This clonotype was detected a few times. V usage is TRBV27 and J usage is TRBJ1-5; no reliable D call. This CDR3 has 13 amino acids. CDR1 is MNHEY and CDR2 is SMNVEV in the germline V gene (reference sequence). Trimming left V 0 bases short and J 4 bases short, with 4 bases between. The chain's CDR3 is CASSLSRNQPQHF. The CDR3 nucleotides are TGTGCCAGCAGTTTATCTAGGAATCAGCCCCAGCATTTT.

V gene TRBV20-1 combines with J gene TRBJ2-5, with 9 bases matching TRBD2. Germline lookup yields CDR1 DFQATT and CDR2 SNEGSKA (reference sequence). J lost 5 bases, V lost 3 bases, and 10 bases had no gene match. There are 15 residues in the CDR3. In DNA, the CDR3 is TGCAGTGCTAGCGGGTTAGCGGGAGTGGAGGAGACCCAGTACTTC. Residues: CSASGLAGVEETQYF.

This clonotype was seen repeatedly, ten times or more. CDR3 coding DNA: TGCAGCGTTGGGGGGGGATCTGGAAACACCATATATTTT. This sequence encodes CSVGGGSGNTIYF. The chain carries TRBV29-1 and TRBJ1-3; possibly TRBD1 for D (5 bases). CDR1 and CDR2 from the germline V gene are SQVTM and ANQGSEA. The CDR3 is made up of 13 amino acids. The V end lost 4 bases, the J end lost 1 base, and 8 bases lay between the germline ends.

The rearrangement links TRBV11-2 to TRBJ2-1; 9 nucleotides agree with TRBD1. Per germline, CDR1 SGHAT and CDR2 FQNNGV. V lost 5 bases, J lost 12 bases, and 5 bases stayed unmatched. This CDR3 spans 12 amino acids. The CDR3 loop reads CASSPDRGAQFF. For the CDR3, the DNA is TGTGCCAGCAGCCCGGACAGGGGAGCGCAGTTCTTC.

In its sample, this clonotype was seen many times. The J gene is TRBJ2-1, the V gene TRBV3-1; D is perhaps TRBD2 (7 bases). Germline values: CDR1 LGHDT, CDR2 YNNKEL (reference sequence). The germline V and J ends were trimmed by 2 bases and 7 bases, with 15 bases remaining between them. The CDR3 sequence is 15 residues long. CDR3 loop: CASSQWDKAGNEQFF. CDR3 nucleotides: TGTGCCAGCAGCCAATGGGACAAAGCGGGGAATGAGCAGTTCTTC.